This is a list of T cell receptor beta chains from one sample in a study of metastatic and nonmetastatic thyroid tumors. Via MiXCR, TCRdb re-called the PCR reads. The table lists 75,000 to 95,000 clones, roughly 13% of them singletons. The sample comprised blood. These receptors came from a female donor with papillary thyroid cancer or a benign thyroid nodule (not recorded which). Some clones in this sample may be carry-over from other donors' samples. Both conserved end residues are part of each CDR3. The D gene is left open where the match is weak. Clone size appears in some rows only: once, few, many, or a class for an expanded clone.

size,D,J,V,CDR3,DNA
NA,NA,TRBJ2-7,TRBV7-2,CASSLGQASYEQYF,TGTGCCAGCAGCTTAGGACAGGCCTCCTACGAGCAGTACTTC
many,TRBD1,TRBJ1-6,TRBV28,CASSLLGQGASPLHF,TGTGCCAGCAGTTTATTAGGACAGGGGGCTTCACCCCTCCACTTT
many,TRBD2,TRBJ2-1,TRBV27,CASVRGDEQFF,TGTGCCAGCGTCCGGGGGGATGAGCAGTTCTTC
NA,TRBD2,TRBJ2-7,TRBV3-1,CASSQWPSGRAPEQYF,TGTGCCAGCAGCCAATGGCCTAGCGGGAGGGCCCCCGAGCAGTACTTC
many,NA,TRBJ2-3,TRBV7-7,CASSLSQARGQDTQYF,TGTGCTAGCAGCTTATCCCAAGCTCGGGGGCAGGATACGCAGTATTTT
many,NA,TRBJ1-3,TRBV7-8,CASSFLTSGSGNTIYF,TGTGCCAGCAGCTTCCTAACCTCCGGGTCTGGAAACACCATATATTTT
many,NA,TRBJ2-7,TRBV3-1,CASSQESPTEQYF,TGTGCCAGCAGCCAAGAGTCCCCCACCGAGCAGTACTTC
many,NA,TRBJ1-5,TRBV28,CASSLGVGRSQPQHF,TGTGCCAGCAGTTTAGGGGTCGGACGCAGTCAGCCCCAGCATTTT
few,TRBD2,TRBJ2-3,TRBV11-2,CASSSNPGPAGSGDTQYF,TGTGCCAGCAGCTCCAACCCGGGACCAGCGGGATCTGGGGATACGCAGTATTTT
many,NA,TRBJ1-2,TRBV6-1,CASKGLSGPGWDGYTF,TGTGCCAGCAAAGGATTATCCGGGCCGGGGTGGGATGGCTACACCTTC
many,NA,TRBJ1-4,TRBV4-2,CASSQEFLGLGNEKLFF,TGTGCCAGCAGCCAAGAGTTTCTTGGGTTAGGGAATGAAAAACTGTTTTTT
many,NA,TRBJ2-1,TRBV13,CASSPGHVNLNEQFF,TGTGCCAGCAGCCCCGGACACGTAAACCTCAATGAGCAGTTCTTC
NA,TRBD2,TRBJ2-1,TRBV27,CASSLTSENNEQFF,TGTGCCAGCAGTTTAACTAGCGAGAACAATGAGCAGTTCTTC
many,NA,TRBJ1-2,TRBV2,CASSTDTNYSYTF,TGTGCCAGCTCTACGGACACTAACTATAGCTACACCTTC
many,NA,TRBJ2-5,TRBV12-3/TRBV12-4,CASSFPAGQGEETQYF,TGTGCCAGCAGTTTCCCGGCCGGGCAGGGAGAAGAGACCCAGTACTTC
many,TRBD2,TRBJ2-2,TRBV28,CASSLNSGDNTGELFF,TGTGCCAGCAGTTTGAATAGCGGGGATAACACCGGGGAGCTGTTTTTT
many,NA,TRBJ1-4,TRBV11-2,CASSPNKDRRDEKLFF,TGTGCCAGCAGCCCAAATAAAGACAGGAGGGATGAAAAACTGTTTTTT
many,NA,TRBJ2-5,TRBV7-2,CASSSFREETQYF,TGTGCCAGCAGCTCCTTTCGTGAGGAGACCCAGTACTTC
many,NA,TRBJ2-1,TRBV6-1,CASSVGVPNEQFF,TGTGCCAGCAGCGTAGGGGTCCCCAATGAGCAGTTCTTC
medium-sized,TRBD1,TRBJ2-7,TRBV6-1,CASNPGTEVYEQYF,TGTGCCAGCAACCCCGGGACAGAAGTCTACGAGCAGTACTTC
NA,TRBD2,TRBJ2-3,TRBV18,CASSPSGGSDTQYF,TGTGCCAGCTCACCGAGCGGGGGATCAGATACGCAGTATTTT
many,NA,TRBJ2-7,TRBV29-1,CSVASAISYEQYF,TGCAGCGTTGCGTCAGCTATCTCCTACGAGCAGTACTTC
many,NA,TRBJ2-1,TRBV7-2,CASSLGPGGEQFF,TGTGCCAGCAGCTTAGGGCCGGGCGGTGAGCAGTTCTTC
NA,NA,TRBJ2-5,TRBV5-4,CASSLKQSGETQYF,TGTGCCAGCAGCTTGAAACAATCGGGAGAGACCCAGTACTTC
many,NA,TRBJ1-4,TRBV9,CASSVAVDNEKLFF,TGTGCCAGCAGCGTAGCGGTTGATAATGAAAAACTGTTTTTT
many,NA,TRBJ2-7,TRBV5-1,CASSLETGRKYF,TGCGCCAGCAGCTTGGAAACCGGCAGAAAGTACTTC
few,TRBD2,TRBJ2-6,TRBV5-1,CASSGSTGASVLTF,TGTGCCAGCAGCGGGAGCACTGGGGCCAGCGTCCTGACTTTC
NA,NA,TRBJ2-7,TRBV4-2,CASSQDKAVTYEQYF,TGTGCCAGCAGCCAAGATAAAGCAGTAACCTACGAGCAGTACTTC
many,NA,TRBJ2-5,TRBV7-2,CASSLSGGMETQYF,TGTGCCAGCAGCTTAAGCGGAGGAATGGAGACCCAGTACTTC
many,NA,TRBJ2-7,TRBV11-3,CASSLDGNSYEQYF,TGTGCCAGCAGCTTAGATGGGAACTCCTACGAGCAGTACTTC
many,NA,TRBJ2-1,TRBV7-2,CASSYGAAGMVFF,TGTGCCAGCAGCTACGGGGCTGCGGGGATGGTGTTCTTC
many,TRBD1,TRBJ2-7,TRBV4-2,CASSLRGLDEQYF,TGTGCCAGCAGCCTCAGGGGGCTCGACGAGCAGTACTTC
many,NA,TRBJ2-2,TRBV9,CASSAIGAVNTGELFF,TGTGCCAGCAGCGCAATTGGGGCGGTGAACACCGGGGAGCTGTTTTTT
few,NA,TRBJ2-1,TRBV15,CATSPISEDSGNEQFF,TGCGCCACCAGCCCCATATCAGAGGATTCGGGCAATGAGCAGTTCTTC
many,TRBD2,TRBJ2-7,TRBV12-3/TRBV12-4,CASSLPSGLVHEQYF,TGTGCCAGCAGTCTCCCCTCGGGACTAGTACACGAGCAGTACTTC
NA,NA,TRBJ2-7,TRBV20-1,CSARENRAPYQQYF,TGCAGTGCTAGAGAAAACCGTGCCCCCTACCAGCAGTACTTC
many,NA,TRBJ2-3,TRBV7-2,CASSFGPDTQYF,TGTGCCAGCAGCTTTGGGCCAGATACGCAGTATTTT
NA,TRBD1,TRBJ2-1,TRBV11-1,CASSLEKTTGCIYNEQFF,TGTGCCAGCAGCTTAGAAAAGACGACAGGGTGCATCTACAATGAGCAGTTCTTC
many,NA,TRBJ2-7,TRBV27,CASSSPLGVEQYF,TGTGCCAGCAGTTCCCCCCTGGGGGTCGAGCAGTACTTC
many,NA,TRBJ2-3,TRBV4-2,CASSQDLSLYSSTDTQYF,TGTGCCAGCAGCCAAGATCTCAGCTTATATTCTAGCACAGATACGCAGTATTTT
many,TRBD1,TRBJ2-1,TRBV7-9,CASSPMGQGEFF,TGTGCCAGCAGCCCCATGGGCCAGGGGGAGTTCTTC
few,NA,TRBJ1-1,TRBV19,CAINVRGEGTEAFF,TGTGCCATTAACGTTCGGGGTGAAGGGACTGAAGCTTTCTTT
NA,NA,TRBJ1-4,TRBV5-4,CASSLGQNNEKLFF,TGTGCCAGCAGCTTGGGACAAAATAATGAAAAACTGTTTTTT
many,NA,TRBJ1-6,TRBV20-1,CSARTGDSPLHF,TGCAGTGCAAGGACGGGGGATTCACCCCTCCACTTT
many,TRBD1,TRBJ2-7,TRBV5-1,CASSTGQVYEQYF,TGCGCCAGCAGCACCGGACAGGTCTACGAGCAGTACTTC
many,TRBD2,TRBJ2-1,TRBV28,CASSLPGQGLAGAHEQFF,TGTGCCAGCAGTTTACCGGGACAGGGACTAGCGGGAGCCCATGAGCAGTTCTTC
many,NA,TRBJ1-1,TRBV5-8,CASSQAGGGTEAFF,TGTGCCAGCAGCCAAGCGGGGGGGGGAACTGAAGCTTTCTTT
many,TRBD1,TRBJ1-1,TRBV10-3,CAIKVRDSDTEAFF,TGTGCCATCAAAGTGAGGGACAGCGACACTGAAGCTTTCTTT
many,TRBD1,TRBJ2-7,TRBV20-1,CSASLGQVRYEQYF,TGCAGTGCTAGTTTGGGACAGGTCCGATACGAGCAGTACTTC